These T cell receptor beta chains were read from a single sample in a study of regulatory T cells in long-lasting Graves disease. A single record per CDR3 protein comes from TCRdb applying MiXCR to the multiplex PCR reads. The sample shows 400,000 to 500,000 distinct CDR3 sequences, approximately 16% of them seen only once. These data also featured in a second study, about T cells in Graves' hyperthyroidism and ophthalmopathy.

Sample: peripheral blood mononuclear cells (PBMCs), taken at new diagnosis, from a patient treated with antithyroid drugs. All receptors derive from a woman aged 40 to 49 with Graves disease. Both conserved end residues are part of each CDR3. A D gene is named only where the DNA matches it firmly. The size of a clone is reported for some rows only, either as once, few or many, or as a class for expanded clones.

V	size	J	D	CDR3	DNA
TRBV3-1	many	TRBJ1-2	-	CASSQDFGYTF	TGTGCCAGCAGCCAAGATTTTGGCTACACCTTC
TRBV13	-	TRBJ2-1	-	CASSLVLDNEQFF	TGTGCCAGCAGCTTAGTGCTTGACAATGAGCAGTTCTTC
TRBV5-1	many	TRBJ2-7	-	CASSLGAGNHEQYF	TGCGCCAGCAGCTTGGGAGCAGGGAACCACGAGCAGTACTTC
TRBV5-1	many	TRBJ2-1	TRBD2	CASSFGTSGSRNNEQFF	TGTGCCAGCAGCTTCGGGACTAGCGGGAGCCGTAACAATGAGCAGTTCTTC
TRBV3-1	few	TRBJ2-1	-	CASSQFLASSYNEQFF	TGTGCCAGCAGCCAGTTTCTAGCTTCCTCCTACAATGAGCAGTTCTTC
TRBV6-1	many	TRBJ1-2	TRBD1	CASSENLQTGEAYGYTF	TGTGCCAGCAGTGAAAATCTACAGACAGGGGAGGCCTATGGCTACACCTTC
TRBV6-6	many	TRBJ2-7	-	CASSYSGSTYEQYF	TGTGCCAGCAGTTACTCGGGGAGTACCTACGAGCAGTACTTC
TRBV7-9	few	TRBJ2-1	-	CASSPWGADEQFF	TGTGCCAGCAGCCCGTGGGGAGCGGATGAGCAGTTCTTC
TRBV18	many	TRBJ1-1	-	CASSLQSGRDTEAFF	TGTGCCAGCTCACTGCAGTCGGGGCGAGACACTGAAGCTTTCTTT
TRBV2	-	TRBJ1-2	-	CASSNTDRPGGYTF	TGTGCCAGCAGCAATACTGACAGGCCTGGGGGCTACACCTTC
TRBV9	few	TRBJ2-1	-	CASSPDGKGYNEQFF	TGTGCCAGCAGCCCAGACGGTAAGGGGTACAATGAGCAGTTCTTC
TRBV19	many	TRBJ1-2	-	CASAWGSYGYTF	TGTGCCAGTGCGTGGGGAAGCTATGGCTACACCTTC
TRBV27	many	TRBJ2-2	TRBD1	CASRITGGSNTGELFF	TGTGCCAGCAGGATCACAGGGGGTTCGAACACCGGGGAGCTGTTTTTT
TRBV11-3	many	TRBJ2-1	-	CASSLGRVGLEEQFF	TGTGCCAGCAGCTTAGGAAGGGTAGGGTTGGAGGAGCAGTTCTTC
TRBV27	many	TRBJ2-3	-	CASSLSKARITDTQYF	TGTGCCAGCAGTTTATCTAAGGCGAGAATCACAGATACGCAGTATTTT
TRBV4-1	few	TRBJ2-2	TRBD2	CASSGLAGGRGELFF	TGCGCCAGCAGCGGACTAGCGGGAGGCCGGGGGGAGCTGTTTTTT
TRBV6-1	-	TRBJ2-7	TRBD2	CAQYLAGGVDEQYF	TGTGCTCAATACCTAGCGGGAGGAGTCGACGAGCAGTACTTC
TRBV28	many	TRBJ2-7	-	CASTRLLAGYEQYF	TGTGCCAGCACCAGGTTACTAGCTGGTTACGAGCAGTACTTC
TRBV3-1	-	TRBJ1-2	TRBD1	CASSFAPGQGNYGYTF	TGTGCCAGCAGCTTTGCTCCGGGACAGGGCAACTATGGCTACACCTTC
TRBV11-3	-	TRBJ2-7	TRBD2	CASSPGTSGRSDEQYF	TGTGCCAGCAGCCCCGGGACTAGCGGGAGATCCGACGAGCAGTACTTC
TRBV28	many	TRBJ1-2	-	CASSLRQIYGYTF	TGTGCCAGCAGTTTACGACAGATCTATGGCTACACCTTC
TRBV29-1	few	TRBJ1-1	-	CSVGTTGNTEAFF	TGCAGCGTTGGGACGACAGGGAACACTGAAGCTTTCTTT
TRBV9	few	TRBJ2-5	TRBD1	CASSVAAGTGVETQYF	TGTGCCAGCAGCGTAGCGGCGGGGACAGGGGTGGAGACCCAGTACTTC
TRBV7-8	few	TRBJ2-1	TRBD2	CASSVRSREVSNEQFF	TGTGCCAGCAGCGTAAGGTCGCGGGAGGTTTCCAATGAGCAGTTCTTC
TRBV2	many	TRBJ2-2	-	CASSEGTTNTGELFF	TGTGCCAGCAGTGAAGGGACAACGAACACCGGGGAGCTGTTTTTT
TRBV5-1	many	TRBJ1-1	-	CASSPGNRVTEAFF	TGCGCCAGCAGCCCTGGAAACAGGGTAACTGAAGCTTTCTTT